This record looks at one T cell receptor beta chain sequence and its context. Its antigen is unknown. The sample comes from a study of T cell responses to AZD1222 COVID-19 vaccine. General study results and limits: Researchers report vaccine-associated CD4 TCRs spanning spike, with dominance at 160-218 and 743-854. Seropositivity was recorded at baseline in only five to seven AZD1222 recipients. Two AZD1222 doses significantly raised spike-specific TCR breadth and depth over controls. Donors, mostly white British, included more females; clonal diversity was possibly underestimated.

Sequenced by immunoSEQ multiplex PCR; TCRdb stores in-frame clones only, minus some. The sample has around 130,000 clones, approximately 85% seen once; the top ten hold 9% to 9.5%. The CDR3 covers 16 residues. Germline V gives CDR1 MNHEY, CDR2 SVGAGI. The ends were cut back, 2 bases at V and 0 bases at J, with 8 bases in the middle. Here the sequenced sample was peripheral blood, taken on day 0 of AZD1222 vaccination. This TCR came from an adult in good health. The chain links TRBV6-5 to TRBJ2-6, with D unclear. The CDR3 spells CASSYRRSSGANVLTF. Here the CDR3 DNA reads TGTGCCAGCAGTTACAGGAGAAGCTCTGGGGCCAACGTCCTGACTTTC.